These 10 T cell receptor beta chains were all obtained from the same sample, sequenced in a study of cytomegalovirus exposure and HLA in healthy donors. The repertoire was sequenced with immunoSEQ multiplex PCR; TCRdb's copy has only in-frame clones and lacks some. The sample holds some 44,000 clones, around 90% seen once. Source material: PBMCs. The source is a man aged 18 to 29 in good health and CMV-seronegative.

As DNA, the CDR3 is TGTGCCAGCAGTGACACCTCTGAGCGGAATGAGCAGTTCTTC. This encodes CASSDTSERNEQFF. The V and J genes are TRBV6-4 and TRBJ2-1; TRBD2 is a possible D gene (5 bases). Germline V gene sequence: CDR1 MRHNA, CDR2 SNTAGT. The CDR3 is 14 residues long. V was clipped by 2 bases and J by 7 bases, with 12 bases between them.

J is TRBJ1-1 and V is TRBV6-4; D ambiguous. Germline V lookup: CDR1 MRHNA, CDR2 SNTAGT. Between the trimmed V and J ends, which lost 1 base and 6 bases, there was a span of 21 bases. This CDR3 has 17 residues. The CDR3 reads CASSDFASWQAKAEAFF. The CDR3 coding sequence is TGTGCCAGCAGTGACTTCGCGTCTTGGCAGGCAAAAGCTGAAGCTTTCTTT.

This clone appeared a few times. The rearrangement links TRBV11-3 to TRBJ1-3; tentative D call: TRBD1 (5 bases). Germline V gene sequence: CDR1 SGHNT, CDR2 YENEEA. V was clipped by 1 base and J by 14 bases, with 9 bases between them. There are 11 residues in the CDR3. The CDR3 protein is CASSLVGHLYF. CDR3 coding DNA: TGTGCCAGCAGCTTAGTAGGACACCTATATTTT.

CDR3 sequence reads: CASSLKTLALYPQEQYF. The CDR3 DNA is TGTGCCAGCAGCTTGAAAACCCTAGCTTTATACCCCCAGGAGCAGTACTTC. The chain is built from TRBV5-4 and TRBJ2-7, with D possibly matching TRBD2 (5 bases). This CDR3 spans 17 amino acids. Germline lookup yields CDR1 SGHNT and CDR2 YYREEE (reference sequence). V was clipped by 1 base and J by 7 bases, with 24 bases between them. The variable domain in full, with the rest retrieved from reference TRBV5-4 and TRBJ2-7, is ETGVTQSPTHLIKTRGQQVTLRCSSQSGHNTVSWYQQALGQGPQFIFQYYREEENGRGNFPPRFSGLQFPNYSSELNVNALELDDSALYLCASSLKTLALYPQEQYFGPGTRLTVT.

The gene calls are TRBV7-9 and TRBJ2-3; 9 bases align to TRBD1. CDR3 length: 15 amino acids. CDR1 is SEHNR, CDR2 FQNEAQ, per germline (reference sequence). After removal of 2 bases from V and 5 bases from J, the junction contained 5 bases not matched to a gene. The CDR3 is CASSLRQGERDTQYF. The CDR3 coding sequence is TGTGCCAGCAGCTTAAGACAGGGGGAAAGAGATACGCAGTATTTT.

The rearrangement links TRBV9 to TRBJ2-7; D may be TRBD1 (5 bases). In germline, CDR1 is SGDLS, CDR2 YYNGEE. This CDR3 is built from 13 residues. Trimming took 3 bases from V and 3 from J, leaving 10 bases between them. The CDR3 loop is CASSAHDSYEQYF. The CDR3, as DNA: TGTGCCAGCAGCGCCCACGACAGCTACGAGCAGTACTTC.

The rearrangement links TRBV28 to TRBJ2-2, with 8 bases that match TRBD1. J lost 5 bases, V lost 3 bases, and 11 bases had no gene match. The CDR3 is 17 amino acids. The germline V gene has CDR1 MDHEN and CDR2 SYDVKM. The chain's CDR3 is CASSFPRTGRKTGELFF. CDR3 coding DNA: TGTGCCAGCAGTTTCCCTCGGACAGGGAGAAAGACCGGGGAGCTGTTTTTT. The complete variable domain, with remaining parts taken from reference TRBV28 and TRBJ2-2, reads DVKVTQSSRYLVKRTGEKVFLECVQDMDHENMFWYRQDPGLGLRLIYFSYDVKMKEKGDIPEGYSVSREKKERFSLILESASTNQTSMYLCASSFPRTGRKTGELFFGEGSRLTVL.

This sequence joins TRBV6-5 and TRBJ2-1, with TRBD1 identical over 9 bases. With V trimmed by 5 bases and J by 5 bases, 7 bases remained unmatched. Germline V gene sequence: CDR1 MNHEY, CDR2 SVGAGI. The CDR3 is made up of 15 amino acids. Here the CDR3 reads CASSAGQGYDNEQFF. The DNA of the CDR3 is TGTGCCAGCAGTGCAGGACAGGGGTACGACAATGAGCAGTTCTTC.

The CDR3 loop is CASSLTSGGRATQYF. CDR3 in DNA: TGTGCCAGCAGCTTGACTAGCGGGGGAAGAGCTACGCAGTATTTT. The rearrangement uses TRBV7-3 and TRBJ2-3, with TRBD2 identical over 12 bases. CDR1 and CDR2 (germline): SGHTA, FQGTGA. The junction had 6 bases not matched to a gene; V was cut back by 3 bases and J by 8 bases. The CDR3 is 15 residues long. Variable domain in full (rest from reference TRBV7-3 and TRBJ2-3): GAGVSQTPSNKVTEKGKYVELRCDPISGHTALYWYRQSLGQGPEFLIYFQGTGAADDSGLPNDRFFAVRPEGSVSTLKIQRTERGDSAVYLCASSLTSGGRATQYFGPGTRLTVL.

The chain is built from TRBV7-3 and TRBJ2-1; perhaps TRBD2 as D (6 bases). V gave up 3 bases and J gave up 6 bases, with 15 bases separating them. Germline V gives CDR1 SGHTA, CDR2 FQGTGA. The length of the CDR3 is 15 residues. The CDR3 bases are TGTGCCAGCAGCTTGTCGGGGGAATACGGCAATGAGCAGTTCTTC. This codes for CASSLSGEYGNEQFF.